This TCR beta chain was documented in a study of T cells in Graves' hyperthyroidism and ophthalmopathy. Study-level findings and limits: Among clonotypes expanded in thyroid above 0.001, most were also found in blood.

There were TCR beta CDR3 regions amplified from RNA transcripts. The TCR CDR3 was amplified in a first-round RT-PCR using the HTBI primer set. TCRdb fed the multiplex PCR reads into MiXCR, producing one record per CDR3 protein. The sample shows roughly 400,000 distinct CDR3 sequences, roughly 13% of them seen only once. This CDR3 spans 13 amino acids. Trimming removed 6 bases at V and 6 bases at J, with 11 bases between. Per the germline V gene, CDR1 is LNHDA and CDR2 is SQIVND (reference sequence). Points on this clonotype: The antigen is undetermined.

The study excluded patients with uncontrolled infection, other autoimmune disease, pregnancy or lactation. Every diagnosis used clinical symptoms, serum thyroxine and TRAb, thyroid ultrasound and orbital computed tomography. The chain recombines TRBV19 with TRBJ2-2, with D possibly called TRBD1 or TRBD2 (5 bases each). The origin of this receptor is a man aged 50-59 years with Graves' ophthalmopathy. The source material was blood. CDR3 coding DNA: TGTGCCAGTAGGATCCCGGGGCCCGGGGAGCTGTTTTTT. As protein: CASRIPGPGELFF.